Below, one T cell receptor beta chain is given with its context. This entry belongs to a study of blood T cell repertoires in COVID-19. Across the whole study: PBMCs, B-cell-depleted T cells, or T cells provided the cDNA or gDNA that made up the material.

Enrollment of patients from Seattle took place during active infection, with longitudinal follow-up. Per the original data handling: For nucleated cells, counts were estimated from reference gene primer amplification. Using immunoSEQ multiplex PCR, the repertoire was profiled, and TCRdb retains in-frame clones only, with some absent. From that table come the V and J calls and clone size; the DNA was used to work out D and trimming. The sample holds 240,000 or so clones, 75% to 85% seen once. CDR1 and CDR2 (germline): MNHEY, SVGEGT. This CDR3 spans 14 amino acids. V lost 2 bases, J lost 2 bases, and 2 bases stayed unmatched.

The V call is TRBV6-2 or TRBV6-3, the J call TRBJ1-2; TRBD1 agrees at 7 bases. The source is an elderly woman with COVID-19, enrolled during active disease. The sequenced sample consisted of peripheral blood. In nucleotides, the CDR3 is TGTGCCAGCAGTTACACGGGACAGAACTATGGCTACACCTTC. Its protein is CASSYTGQNYGYTF.